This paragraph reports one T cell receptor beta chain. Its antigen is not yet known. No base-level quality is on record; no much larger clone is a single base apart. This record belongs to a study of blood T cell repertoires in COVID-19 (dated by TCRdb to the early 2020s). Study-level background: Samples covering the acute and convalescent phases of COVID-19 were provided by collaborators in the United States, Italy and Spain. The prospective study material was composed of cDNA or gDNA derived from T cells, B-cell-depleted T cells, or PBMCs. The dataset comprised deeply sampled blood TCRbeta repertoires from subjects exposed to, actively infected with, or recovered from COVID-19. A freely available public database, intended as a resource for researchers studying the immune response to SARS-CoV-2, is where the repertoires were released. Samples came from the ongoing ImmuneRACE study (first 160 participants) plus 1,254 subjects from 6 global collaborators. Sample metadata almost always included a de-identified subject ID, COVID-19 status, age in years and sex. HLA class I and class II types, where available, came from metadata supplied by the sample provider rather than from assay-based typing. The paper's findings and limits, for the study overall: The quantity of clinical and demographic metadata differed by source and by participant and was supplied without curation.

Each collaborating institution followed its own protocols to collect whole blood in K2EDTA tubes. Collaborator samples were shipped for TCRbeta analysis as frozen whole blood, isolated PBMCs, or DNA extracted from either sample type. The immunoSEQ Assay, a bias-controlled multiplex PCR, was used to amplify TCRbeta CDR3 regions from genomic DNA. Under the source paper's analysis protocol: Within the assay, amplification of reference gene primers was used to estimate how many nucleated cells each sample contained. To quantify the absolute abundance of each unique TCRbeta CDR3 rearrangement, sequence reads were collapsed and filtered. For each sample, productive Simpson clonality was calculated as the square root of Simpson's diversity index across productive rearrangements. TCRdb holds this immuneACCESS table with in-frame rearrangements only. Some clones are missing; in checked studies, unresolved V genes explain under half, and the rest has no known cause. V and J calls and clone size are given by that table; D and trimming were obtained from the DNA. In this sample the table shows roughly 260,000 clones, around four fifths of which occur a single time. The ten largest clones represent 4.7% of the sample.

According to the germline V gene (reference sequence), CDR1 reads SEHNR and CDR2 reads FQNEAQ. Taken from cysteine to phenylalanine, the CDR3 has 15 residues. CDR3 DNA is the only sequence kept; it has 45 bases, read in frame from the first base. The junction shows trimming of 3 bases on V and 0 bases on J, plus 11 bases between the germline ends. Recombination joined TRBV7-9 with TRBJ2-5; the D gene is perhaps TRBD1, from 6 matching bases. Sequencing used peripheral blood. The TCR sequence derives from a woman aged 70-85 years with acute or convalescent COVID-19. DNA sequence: TGTGCCAGCAGCTTCCAACAGGGAAACCAAGAGACCCAGTACTTC. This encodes CASSFQQGNQETQYF.